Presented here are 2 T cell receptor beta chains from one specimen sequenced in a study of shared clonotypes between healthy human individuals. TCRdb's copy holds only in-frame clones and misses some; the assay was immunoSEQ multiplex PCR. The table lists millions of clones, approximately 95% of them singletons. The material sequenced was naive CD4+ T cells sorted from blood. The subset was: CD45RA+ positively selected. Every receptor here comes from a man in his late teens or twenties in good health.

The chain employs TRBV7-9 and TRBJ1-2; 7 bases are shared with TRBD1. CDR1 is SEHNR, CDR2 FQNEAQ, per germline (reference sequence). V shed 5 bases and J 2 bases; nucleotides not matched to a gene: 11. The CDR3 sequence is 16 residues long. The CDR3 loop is CASSTVGGQPNYGYTF. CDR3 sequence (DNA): TGTGCCAGCAGCACTGTTGGGGGACAGCCAAACTATGGCTACACCTTC.

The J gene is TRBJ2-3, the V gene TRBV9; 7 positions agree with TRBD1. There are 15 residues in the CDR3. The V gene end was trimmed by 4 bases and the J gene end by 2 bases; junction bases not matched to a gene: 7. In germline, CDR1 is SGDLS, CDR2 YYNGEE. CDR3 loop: CASSKLQGITDTQYF. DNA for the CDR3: TGTGCCAGCAGCAAACTACAGGGGATCACAGATACGCAGTATTTT.